This passage covers 29 T cell receptor beta chains from one sample sequenced in a study of OX40 agonist ivuxolimab in advanced cancers. Profiling relied on immunoSEQ multiplex PCR, and the TCRdb table lists in-frame clones only, not all of them. The repertoire holds roughly 60,000 clones, roughly 80% seen once, with approximately 2.2% in the top ten. Sample: CD4+ or CD8+ T cells sorted from blood, taken in a trial of the OX40 agonist ivuxolimab. The receptors originated from an adult with an advanced solid tumor such as melanoma, head and neck, liver or kidney cancer.

The J gene is TRBJ2-2, the V gene TRBV5-1, with D perhaps matching TRBD1 (6 bases). The germline V gene encodes CDR1 SGHRS and CDR2 YFSETQ. V was cut by 2 bases and J by 4 bases, with 9 bases left in between. The CDR3 runs 14 residues. The CDR3 here is CASSFEDSTGELFF. The CDR3 DNA reads TGCGCCAGCAGCTTTGAGGACAGCACCGGGGAGCTGTTTTTT. The entire variable domain, with the rest obtained from reference TRBV5-1 and TRBJ2-2, is as follows: KAGVTQTPRYLIKTRGQQVTLSCSPISGHRSVSWYQQTPGQGLQFLFEYFSETQRNKGNFPGRFSGRQFSNSRSEMNVSTLELGDSALYLCASSFEDSTGELFFGEGSRLTVL.

The chain employs TRBV15 and TRBJ1-4, with D hard to call. The CDR3 consists of 16 residues. The germline gives CDR1 LNHNV, CDR2 YYDKDF (reference sequence). Trimming took off 2 bases at V and 3 bases at J, with 13 bases between the two ends. The CDR3 nucleotides are TGTGCCACCAGCAGAACAGACGGGATCTCTAATGAAAAACTGTTTTTT. This translates into CATSRTDGISNEKLFF. The whole variable domain, remainder taken from reference TRBV15 and TRBJ1-4, is DAMVIQNPRYQVTQFGKPVTLSCSQTLNHNVMYWYQQKSSQAPKLLFHYYDKDFNNEADTPDNFQSRRPNTSFCFLDIRSPGLGDTAMYLCATSRTDGISNEKLFFGSGTQLSVL.

The genes are TRBV6-1 and TRBJ2-5, with unresolved D. With 5 bases removed from V and 0 bases from J, the gap between germline ends came to 10 bases. The length of the CDR3 is 14 residues. In germline, CDR1 is MNHNS, CDR2 SASEGT. Here the CDR3 DNA reads TGTGCCAGCAGTCCCGGATCGTACCAAGAGACCCAGTACTTC. Encoded protein: CASSPGSYQETQYF.

The chain joins TRBV7-8 to TRBJ1-1; the match to TRBD1 covers 7 bases. The J segment lost 5 bases and the V segment lost 1 base, leaving 7 bases of the junction unmatched. Germline assignment: CDR1 SGHVS and CDR2 FQNEAQ. The CDR3 is made up of 15 amino acids. Here the CDR3 DNA reads TGTGCCAGCAGCTTAGGGGAGGGGGCGCGGACTGAAGCTTTCTTT. This gives the protein CASSLGEGARTEAFF.

The rearrangement uses TRBV6-1 and TRBJ1-4; no clear D gene. The V gene's germline CDR1 is MNHNS and CDR2 SASEGT. This CDR3 spans 12 amino acids. The germline V and J ends were trimmed by 8 bases and 8 bases, with 12 bases remaining between them. The CDR3 loop reads CASWTVGEKLFF. In nucleotides, the CDR3 is TGTGCCAGCTGGACGGTGGGGGAAAAACTGTTTTTT.

The J gene is TRBJ2-7, the V gene TRBV25-1; no reliable D call. Germline CDR1 MGHDK, CDR2 SYGVNS. The CDR3 is made up of 11 amino acids. The germline V and J ends were trimmed by 4 bases and 2 bases, with 3 bases remaining between them. CDR3 region: CASSGAYEQYF. The CDR3 nucleotides are TGTGCCAGCAGTGGAGCCTACGAGCAGTACTTC.

This clone was picked up a small number of times. This chain joins TRBV7-9 and TRBJ2-7; 8 nucleotides match TRBD1. CDR3 length: 13 residues. J lost 3 bases, V lost 7 bases, and 5 bases had no gene match. CDR1 is SEHNR, CDR2 FQNEAQ, per germline (reference sequence). CDR3 sequence: CASTGTGGYEQYF. In DNA form, the CDR3 reads TGTGCCAGCACCGGTACAGGGGGCTACGAGCAGTACTTC.

This chain uses TRBV11-3 with TRBJ2-2; D uncertain. With 5 bases removed from V and 6 bases from J, the gap between germline ends came to 10 bases. Germline V gene lookup returns CDR1 SGHNT and CDR2 YENEEA. The CDR3 covers 13 residues. CDR3 protein: CASSRKVAGELFF. The DNA of the CDR3 is TGTGCCAGCAGCCGAAAGGTGGCCGGGGAGCTGTTTTTT.

The CDR3 bases are TGTGCCTGGACACATGACAGGACGAACGAGCAGTACTTC. Translation: CAWTHDRTNEQYF. V is TRBV30 and J is TRBJ2-7; TRBD1 might be the D (6 bases). The CDR3 spans 13 residues. V was cut by 4 bases and J by 5 bases, with 15 bases left in between. From germline, CDR1 is GTSNPN and CDR2 SVGIG (reference sequence).

This chain links TRBV6-1 with TRBJ1-2; TRBD1 matches at 9 bases. Germline CDR1 MNHNS, CDR2 SASEGT. The CDR3 has 13 amino acids. With 5 bases clipped from V and 6 bases from J, the junction kept 4 bases outside the gene matches. The CDR3 region is CASSSWTGDGYTF. The DNA of the CDR3 is TGTGCCAGCAGTTCCTGGACAGGGGATGGCTACACCTTC.

This clone was observed a single time. The genes are TRBV5-6 and TRBJ2-3; possibly TRBD1 for D (5 bases). Germline values: CDR1 SGHDT, CDR2 YYEEEE. Trimming left V 4 bases short and J 7 bases short, with 22 bases between. This CDR3 comprises 16 residues. The CDR3 DNA is TGTGCCAGCAGCAGCACCGACAGAAGCAGCGTAAATACGCAGTATTTT. Its translation: CASSSTDRSSVNTQYF.

This CDR3 is CASSLSTTASYEQYF. The CDR3 nucleotides are TGTGCCAGCAGTTTATCGACGACGGCCTCCTACGAGCAGTACTTC. V usage is TRBV27 and J usage is TRBJ2-7; D is unclear. Germline CDR1 reads MNHEY; CDR2 reads SMNVEV (reference sequence). Trimming cost V 0 bases and J 0 bases, with 9 bases left between them. The CDR3 covers 15 residues.

The chain employs TRBV4-2 and TRBJ2-7; 11 bases match TRBD2. The length of the CDR3 is 17 residues. After removal of 4 bases from V and 2 bases from J, the junction contained 10 bases not matched to a gene. Germline CDR1 reads LGHNA; CDR2 reads YNFKEQ. In DNA, the CDR3 is TGTGCCAGCAGCCGAGGACGACTTAGCGGGGGGGCCTACGAGCAGTACTTC. This gives the protein CASSRGRLSGGAYEQYF.

The chain is built from TRBV6-1 and TRBJ2-1, with no clear D. CDR1 MNHNS and CDR2 SASEGT come from the germline V gene. The CDR3 covers 11 residues. Deletions cut 6 bases from V and 6 bases from J, with 6 bases between. The CDR3 coding sequence is TGTGCCAGCAGGAGCCCCAATGAGCAGTTCTTC. Translation gives CASRSPNEQFF.

J is TRBJ1-3 and V is TRBV19; maybe TRBD1 (5 bases). The germline V and J ends were trimmed by 9 bases and 0 bases, with 21 bases remaining between them. CDR1 LNHDA and CDR2 SQIVND come from the germline V gene (reference sequence). The CDR3 totals 17 residues. The CDR3 loop reads CASFSMGRVISGNTIYF. In nucleotides, the CDR3 is TGTGCCAGCTTCTCAATGGGACGGGTAATCTCTGGAAACACCATATATTTT.

V and J are TRBV5-6 and TRBJ1-5; a weak D match, TRBD1 (5 bases). The CDR3 covers 14 residues. V lost 4 bases, J lost 4 bases, and 12 bases lay in between. Per the germline V gene, CDR1 is SGHDT and CDR2 is YYEEEE. The CDR3 here is CASSSGGTNQPQHF. The CDR3 DNA reads TGTGCCAGCAGCAGCGGGGGAACTAATCAGCCCCAGCATTTT. Full variable domain (remainder filled in from reference TRBV5-6 and TRBJ1-5): DAGVTQSPTHLIKTRGQQVTLRCSPKSGHDTVSWYQQALGQGPQFIFQYYEEEERQRGNFPDRFSGHQFPNYSSELNVNALLLGDSALYLCASSSGGTNQPQHFGDGTRLSIL.

The chain links TRBV2 to TRBJ2-3; the match to TRBD2 covers 15 bases. Trimming cost V 6 bases and J 0 bases; bases outside gene matches: 1. The length of the CDR3 is 16 residues. The germline CDR1 and CDR2 sequences are SNHLY and FYNNEI. CDR3 sequence (DNA): TGTGCCAGCAGGGGACTAGCGGGAGGTAGCACAGATACGCAGTATTTT. This translates into CASRGLAGGSTDTQYF.

V is TRBV6-6 and J is TRBJ1-2; 8 nucleotides align to TRBD1. The junction had 8 bases not matched to a gene; V was cut back by 4 bases and J by 4 bases. CDR1 MNHNY and CDR2 SVGAGI come from the germline V gene (reference sequence). The CDR3 loop spans 15 amino acids. CDR3 sequence (DNA): TGTGCCAGCAGTTTGGACAGGGCATCAAGCTATGGCTACACCTTC. As protein: CASSLDRASSYGYTF.

V and J are TRBV5-4 and TRBJ2-1, with 10 bases that match TRBD2. Trimming cost V 2 bases and J 5 bases; bases outside gene matches: 4. CDR3 length: 15 amino acids. Germline V gene lookup returns CDR1 SGHNT and CDR2 YYREEE (reference sequence). CDR3 in DNA: TGTGCCAGCAGCTTCGCCCTAGCGGGAGACAATGAGCAGTTCTTC. Amino acid sequence: CASSFALAGDNEQFF.

The V gene is TRBV18, the J gene TRBJ2-5; D gene uncertain. V was shortened by 3 bases and J by 3 bases, with 8 bases between the two germline ends. CDR3 length: 13 amino acids. In germline, CDR1 is KGHSH, CDR2 LQKENI. CDR3 amino acids: CASSPGSKETQYF. CDR3 nucleotides: TGTGCCAGCTCACCGGGCTCAAAAGAGACCCAGTACTTC.

The V and J genes are TRBV28 and TRBJ2-7; TRBD1 matches 9 bases. J was trimmed by 0 bases and V by 6 bases; bases with no gene match: 6. Germline V lookup: CDR1 MDHEN, CDR2 SYDVKM. CDR3 length: 15 amino acids. CDR3 nucleotides: TGTGCCAGCAGGAGACAGGGGGGAGGCTCCTACGAGCAGTACTTC. Its protein product is CASRRQGGGSYEQYF.

The V gene is TRBV4-2, the J gene TRBJ2-1, with 10 bases identical to TRBD2. The CDR3 extends over 18 amino acids. Germline trimming cut 1 base from V and 6 bases from J; bases unmatched to any gene: 12. CDR1 and CDR2 from the germline V gene are LGHNA and YNFKEQ. CDR3 residues: CASSQVRASGRYINEQFF. CDR3 bases: TGTGCCAGCAGCCAAGTACGCGCTAGCGGGAGATATATCAATGAGCAGTTCTTC.

This chain links TRBV5-8 with TRBJ1-2; no clear D. V was pared by 1 base and J by 1 base, with 5 bases between. CDR1 and CDR2 (germline): SGHTS, YDEGEE. The CDR3 runs to 13 residues. This chain's CDR3 is CASSLQINYGYTF. CDR3 DNA: TGTGCCAGCAGCTTGCAGATTAACTATGGCTACACCTTC.

The gene calls are TRBV5-1 and TRBJ2-3; no firm D call. With 4 bases removed from V and 0 bases from J, the gap between germline ends came to 9 bases. Germline V CDR1 and CDR2: SGHRS, YFSETQ. This CDR3 comprises 14 residues. Here the CDR3 DNA reads TGCGCCAGCAGCATAGTTGGCAGCACAGATACGCAGTATTTT. Protein: CASSIVGSTDTQYF.

The chain recombines TRBV19 with TRBJ2-2; D remains ambiguous. This CDR3 is 14 amino acids long. The V end lost 8 bases, the J end lost 0 bases, and 10 bases lay between the germline ends. CDR1 and CDR2 from the germline V gene are LNHDA and SQIVND (reference sequence). CDR3 residues: CASVKPPNTGELFF. CDR3 coding DNA: TGTGCCAGTGTGAAACCCCCGAACACCGGGGAGCTGTTTTTT.

V gene TRBV28 combines with J gene TRBJ2-1; D perhaps matches TRBD2 (6 bases). V dropped 8 bases and J dropped 0 bases, with 20 bases sitting between them. The CDR3 is made up of 17 amino acids. CDR1 is MDHEN, CDR2 SYDVKM, per germline. CDR3 sequence: CASFTPSSALSYNEQFF. The DNA for the CDR3 is TGTGCCAGCTTTACTCCATCTAGCGCTCTCTCCTACAATGAGCAGTTCTTC.

The rearrangement links TRBV2 to TRBJ2-1; 10 nucleotides line up with TRBD2. Trimming cost V 6 bases and J 7 bases; bases outside gene matches: 9. The germline gives CDR1 SNHLY, CDR2 FYNNEI. The CDR3 consists of 15 residues. In nucleotides, the CDR3 is TGTGCCAGCAGAAGTCTAGCGGGAGCCGAGAATGAGCAGTTCTTC. It yields the protein CASRSLAGAENEQFF. Filled out from reference TRBV2 and TRBJ2-1, the complete variable domain reads EPEVTQTPSHQVTQMGQEVILRCVPISNHLYFYWYRQILGQKVEFLVSFYNNEISEKSEIFDDQFSVERPDGSNFTLKIRSTKLEDSAMYFCASRSLAGAENEQFFGPGTRLTVL.

This chain joins TRBV2 and TRBJ1-2; D is possibly TRBD1 (5 bases). Trimming cost V 7 bases and J 9 bases, with 15 bases left between them. Germline assignment: CDR1 SNHLY and CDR2 FYNNEI. This CDR3 region has 12 residues. CDR3 sequence (DNA): TGTGCCAGCATTGGGGACGGCAGGAGCTACACCTTC. It codes for CASIGDGRSYTF.

The genes are TRBV7-8 and TRBJ2-7; the D call may be TRBD1 or TRBD2 (5 bases each). Trimming removed 0 bases at V and 4 bases at J, with 19 bases between. The CDR3 runs to 17 residues. Germline V lookup: CDR1 SGHVS, CDR2 FQNEAQ. This CDR3 reads CASSLARARGGAYEQYF. CDR3 DNA sequence: TGTGCCAGCAGCTTAGCGCGGGCTCGTGGTGGGGCTTACGAGCAGTACTTC.